These 27 T cell receptor beta chains were sequenced from one sample in a study of PD-1 and CTLA-4 blockade in melanoma. The data were produced by immunoSEQ multiplex PCR, yet TCRdb's version contains in-frame clones alone and is incomplete. The sample has 23,000 or so clones, about 91% seen once. The specimen was CD8+ T cells from peripheral blood, collected before anti-PD-1 treatment. These receptors were obtained from a human donor with melanoma.

The gene calls are TRBV9 and TRBJ1-1, with D uncertain. There are 13 residues in the CDR3. Trimming stripped 0 bases from V and 2 bases from J, with 5 bases between. CDR1 and CDR2 from the germline V gene are SGDLS and YYNGEE. The CDR3 DNA sequence: TGTGCCAGCAGCGTAGAGGAAAACACTGAAGCTTTCTTT. Amino acid sequence: CASSVEENTEAFF.

The chain links TRBV4-3 to TRBJ1-6; possible D gene TRBD1, 5 bases. This CDR3 contains 16 residues. Trimming shortened V by 1 base and J by 9 bases, and 16 bases separated the two germline ends. Germline CDR1 is LGHNA and CDR2 is YSLEER. This chain's CDR3 is CASSQVGGVPSSPLHF. Written as DNA, the CDR3 is TGCGCCAGCAGCCAAGTCGGGGGTGTTCCGTCTTCACCCCTCCACTTT.

The chain employs TRBV5-6 and TRBJ1-1; 8 bases map to TRBD1. This CDR3 is built from 17 residues. V shed 1 base, J shed 1 base, and the junction held 9 bases outside the gene matches. Germline V lookup: CDR1 SGHDT, CDR2 YYEEEE. This chain's CDR3 is CASSLPGQGGANTEAFF. In nucleotides, the CDR3 is TGTGCCAGCAGCTTGCCTGGACAGGGTGGGGCGAACACTGAAGCTTTCTTT.

V usage is TRBV7-2 and J usage is TRBJ2-2; TRBD1 is a possible D gene (6 bases). Trimming removed 0 bases from V and 1 base from J, with 12 bases in between. This CDR3 has 17 amino acids. Germline V lookup: CDR1 SGHTA, CDR2 FQGNSA. The CDR3 loop is CASSLALETGNTGELFF. CDR3 in DNA: TGTGCCAGCAGCTTAGCGCTTGAGACAGGGAACACCGGGGAGCTGTTTTTT.

This chain connects TRBV2 to TRBJ2-1, with TRBD1 matching 9 bases. In germline, CDR1 is SNHLY, CDR2 FYNNEI. J lost 6 bases, V lost 4 bases, and 10 bases had no gene match. CDR3 length: 16 residues. CDR3 region: CASSGPRDRASNEQFF. The DNA for the CDR3 is TGTGCCAGCAGTGGCCCAAGGGACAGGGCGTCCAATGAGCAGTTCTTC.

CDR3 coding DNA: TGTGCCAGCAGTCCCCCACAGAGCGAGCATACAGATACGCAGTATTTT. Its protein product is CASSPPQSEHTDTQYF. V gene TRBV28 combines with J gene TRBJ2-3; D remains unclear. The V gene lost 5 bases and the J gene lost 3 bases, with 18 bases spanning the gap. This CDR3 is built from 16 residues. Germline assignment: CDR1 MDHEN and CDR2 SYDVKM.

The chain couples TRBV28 to TRBJ2-7, with TRBD1 identical over 7 bases. The CDR3 contains 14 residues. Germline CDR1 reads MDHEN; CDR2 reads SYDVKM. V gave up 10 bases and J gave up 0 bases; unmatched junction bases: 9. The CDR3 region has the DNA TGTGCCACGTCACCGACAGGGAGCTCCTACGAGCAGTACTTC. It specifies CATSPTGSSYEQYF.

The rearrangement links TRBV28 to TRBJ2-3; D call uncertain. Germline CDR1 reads MDHEN; CDR2 reads SYDVKM. This CDR3 is built from 15 residues. Trimming left V 5 bases short and J 6 bases short, with 18 bases between. For the CDR3, the DNA is TGTGCCAGCAGTCCCGGCAGTCTGGGCCCCGATACGCAGTATTTT. This sequence encodes CASSPGSLGPDTQYF.

The V gene is TRBV4-2, the J gene TRBJ2-7; D unclear. The CDR3 length is 12 residues. The V end lost 0 bases, the J end lost 5 bases, and 5 bases lay between the germline ends. CDR1 and CDR2 (germline): LGHNA, YNFKEQ. The CDR3 sequence: CASSQDRNEQYF. The CDR3 bases are TGTGCCAGCAGCCAAGATAGGAACGAGCAGTACTTC.

The chain has TRBV6-1 and TRBJ2-7; D might be TRBD1 (5 bases). Germline-derived CDR1 and CDR2 are MNHNS and SASEGT. V shed 3 bases and J shed 2 bases, with 8 bases lying between them. This CDR3 region has 13 residues. The CDR3 region is CASSETVTYEQYF. The CDR3 region has the DNA TGTGCCAGCAGTGAGACAGTAACCTACGAGCAGTACTTC.

The chain uses TRBV24-1 and TRBJ2-1; TRBD2 matches 7 bases. CDR1 is KGHDR and CDR2 is SFDVKD in the germline V gene. The CDR3 consists of 14 residues. V trimming: 5 bases; J trimming: 5 bases; junction bases outside the gene matches: 5. CDR3 sequence: CATSGPGGNNEQFF. Written as DNA, the CDR3 is TGTGCCACCAGTGGACCGGGGGGAAACAATGAGCAGTTCTTC.

The chain uses TRBV5-8 and TRBJ2-5, with D tentatively TRBD2 (5 bases). The CDR3 has 18 amino acids. V was shortened by 0 bases and J by 3 bases, with 21 bases between the two germline ends. Germline-derived CDR1 and CDR2 are SGHTS and YDEGEE. Here the CDR3 DNA reads TGTGCCAGCAGCTTGGCCATATTGTTGGGGAGCACCGAAGAGACCCAGTACTTC. This codes for CASSLAILLGSTEETQYF.

V usage is TRBV7-9 and J usage is TRBJ2-5, with 9 bases that match TRBD1. The J segment lost 5 bases and the V segment lost 6 bases, leaving 7 bases of the junction unmatched. CDR1 and CDR2 (germline): SEHNR, FQNEAQ (reference sequence). The CDR3 is made up of 14 amino acids. The CDR3 nucleotides are TGTGCCAGCAGGGGGACAGGGTATGAGGAGACCCAGTACTTC. Translated, it gives CASRGTGYEETQYF. Full variable domain (missing parts from reference TRBV7-9 and TRBJ2-5): DTGVSQNPRHKITKRGQNVTFRCDPISEHNRLYWYRQTLGQGPEFLTYFQNEAQLEKSRLLSDRFSAERPKGSFSTLEIQRTEQGDSAMYLCASRGTGYEETQYFGPGTRLLVL.

This clone appeared a few times. This sequence joins TRBV2 and TRBJ2-1; 9 positions match TRBD2. This CDR3 contains 15 residues. Per germline, CDR1 SNHLY and CDR2 FYNNEI. V shed 4 bases and J 6 bases; nucleotides not matched to a gene: 7. This CDR3 reads CASSGGSGGFNEQFF. DNA for the CDR3: TGTGCCAGCAGTGGAGGAAGCGGGGGGTTCAATGAGCAGTTCTTC. The full variable domain, its missing parts supplied by reference TRBV2 and TRBJ2-1, is EPEVTQTPSHQVTQMGQEVILRCVPISNHLYFYWYRQILGQKVEFLVSFYNNEISEKSEIFDDQFSVERPDGSNFTLKIRSTKLEDSAMYFCASSGGSGGFNEQFFGPGTRLTVL.

V gene TRBV10-3 combines with J gene TRBJ1-4, with a possible D match to TRBD1 (5 bases). CDR1 and CDR2 (germline): ENHRY, SYGVKD. Between the trimmed V and J ends, which lost 0 bases and 8 bases, there was a span of 13 bases. The CDR3 runs 15 residues. The CDR3 nucleotides read TGTGCCATCAGTGAGTCAAAAGGGGCTGGAGAAAAACTGTTTTTT. Translation gives CAISESKGAGEKLFF.

The chain carries TRBV2 and TRBJ1-2, with D tentatively TRBD1 (6 bases). The V gene lost 1 base and the J gene lost 0 bases, with 9 bases spanning the gap. This CDR3 is 15 amino acids long. Per germline, CDR1 SNHLY and CDR2 FYNNEI. The CDR3 nucleotides are TGTGCCAGCAGTGAAGGACAGGAGCCTAACTATGGCTACACCTTC. It translates to CASSEGQEPNYGYTF.

V is TRBV7-9 and J is TRBJ2-4; D unclear. Trimming shortened V by 5 bases and J by 9 bases, and 11 bases separated the two germline ends. The germline gives CDR1 SEHNR, CDR2 FQNEAQ (reference sequence). The CDR3 totals 12 residues. CDR3 sequence (DNA): TGTGCCAGCAGCCCCACCGAAGGCATTCAGTACTTC. Protein sequence: CASSPTEGIQYF.

The V call is TRBV27, the J call TRBJ1-2, with D uncertain. Germline CDR1 and CDR2: MNHEY and SMNVEV (reference sequence). The CDR3 totals 13 residues. Trimming cost V 0 bases and J 4 bases, with 6 bases left between them. CDR3 protein: CASSLSPGYGYTF. In DNA form, the CDR3 reads TGTGCCAGCAGTTTATCGCCGGGCTATGGCTACACCTTC.

This clone came up a few times. The chain carries TRBV7-9 and TRBJ2-7, with D hard to call. Germline V gives CDR1 SEHNR, CDR2 FQNEAQ (reference sequence). The CDR3 is made up of 14 amino acids. The V and J ends lost 1 base and 3 bases respectively, with 10 bases between them. The CDR3 bases are TGTGCCAGCAGCTTAGACCATGGGGTCTACGAGCAGTACTTC. Protein: CASSLDHGVYEQYF.

This sequence joins TRBV7-2 and TRBJ1-1, with D tentatively TRBD1 (6 bases). V lost 5 bases and J 6 bases, leaving 19 bases between the germline ends. There are 15 residues in the CDR3. Germline CDR1 and CDR2: SGHTA and FQGNSA. The CDR3 loop reads CASSLGSFEGAEAFF. CDR3 nucleotide sequence: TGTGCCAGCAGCCTCGGGTCTTTCGAGGGGGCTGAAGCTTTCTTT.

The V call is TRBV11-2, the J call TRBJ2-1; D is possibly TRBD1 or TRBD2 (6 bases each). V lost 11 bases and J lost 3, with 20 bases in between. This CDR3 comprises 15 residues. CDR1 SGHAT and CDR2 FQNNGV come from the germline V gene. For the CDR3, the DNA is TGTGCCGGAGGGGGACTTGGGGATTTCTACAATGAGCAGTTCTTC. Amino acids: CAGGGLGDFYNEQFF.

The chain links TRBV12-3 or TRBV12-4 to TRBJ1-4; the D is unclear. The CDR3 has 11 amino acids. V was cut by 7 bases and J by 8 bases, with 8 bases left in between. The CDR3 sequence is CASNDGEKLFF. The CDR3 DNA follows: TGTGCCAGCAATGACGGGGAAAAACTGTTTTTT.

V usage is TRBV28 and J usage is TRBJ2-1, with D possibly matching TRBD1 (5 bases). The V gene lost 2 bases and the J gene lost 7 bases, with 12 bases spanning the gap. CDR3 size: 14 residues. CDR1 is MDHEN, CDR2 SYDVKM, per germline. The DNA of the CDR3 is TGTGCCAGCAGTTTAACAGGTAATGGGAATGAGCAGTTCTTC. This gives the protein CASSLTGNGNEQFF.

The genes are TRBV6-1 and TRBJ1-2, with D tentatively TRBD1 (6 bases). The CDR3 length is 15 residues. V lost 1 base and J 5 bases, leaving 14 bases between the germline ends. Germline lookup yields CDR1 MNHNS and CDR2 SASEGT. Here the CDR3 reads CASSEVSGEGYGYTF. DNA for the CDR3: TGTGCCAGCAGTGAAGTATCAGGGGAGGGGTATGGCTACACCTTC.

The genes are TRBV11-3 and TRBJ2-5, with D perhaps matching TRBD2 (5 bases). Per the germline V gene, CDR1 is SGHNT and CDR2 is YENEEA. Trimming removed 5 bases from V and 4 bases from J, with 20 bases in between. The CDR3 runs 16 residues. The chain's CDR3 is CASSLKTTKGLETQYF. CDR3 in DNA: TGTGCCAGCAGCCTAAAAACCACCAAAGGACTAGAGACCCAGTACTTC.

The rearrangement joins TRBV28 to TRBJ1-6, with a tentative D call TRBD1 (5 bases). V gave up 3 bases and J gave up 5 bases, with 5 bases separating them. The CDR3 extends over 13 amino acids. The germline V gene has CDR1 MDHEN and CDR2 SYDVKM. The CDR3 is CASSLGDNSPLHF. The CDR3 bases are TGTGCCAGCAGTTTGGGGGATAATTCACCCCTCCACTTT.

This clone was counted a single time. The V call is TRBV4-2, the J call TRBJ2-1; 9 nucleotides match TRBD2. The CDR3 is 16 amino acids. Germline CDR1 and CDR2: LGHNA and YNFKEQ. The J segment lost 8 bases and the V segment lost 0 bases, leaving 8 bases of the junction unmatched. CDR3 coding DNA: TGTGCCAGCAGCCAAGATGTGAGCGGGGGGTGGGATGAGCAGTTCTTC. Translating gives CASSQDVSGGWDEQFF.